Reported below is one TCR beta chain. The specificity of this receptor is unknown. Base qualities are not recorded, but no much larger clone differs from it by a single base. Each collaborating institution followed its own protocols to collect whole blood in K2EDTA tubes. Collaborator samples were shipped for TCRbeta analysis as frozen whole blood, isolated PBMCs, or DNA extracted from either sample type. TCRbeta CDR3 regions were amplified from genomic DNA using the immunoSEQ Assay, a bias-controlled multiplex PCR. Under the source paper's analysis protocol: The number of nucleated cells in each sample was estimated from the amplification of reference gene primers within the assay. Sequence reads were collapsed and filtered to measure the absolute abundance of every unique TCRbeta CDR3 rearrangement. Productive Simpson clonality was computed per sample as the square root of Simpson's diversity index over productive rearrangements. TCRdb obtained this table from immuneACCESS and retained in-frame rearrangements with V and J assigned. These tables miss some clones; where compared with another copy, unresolved V genes account for less than half of the shortfall, and the remainder is unexplained. V, J and clone size derive from that table, while D and trimming were established from the DNA sequence. Across this sample there are about 120,000 clones, with less than 75% seen only once. Approximately 0.86% of the sample is held by the ten biggest clonotypes.

As encoded in the germline V gene, CDR1 is MRHNA while CDR2 is SNTAGT. V and J are trimmed by 0 bases and 5 bases, and the gene matches miss 9 bases of the junction. The CDR3 covers 16 residues, taking in both the cysteine and the phenylalanine. Of all the DNA, just the CDR3 is kept, 48 bases in frame from base 1. These data come from a study of blood T cell repertoires in COVID-19 (dated by TCRdb to 2019 to 2021). Some background on the complete study: Samples covering the acute and convalescent phases of COVID-19 were provided by collaborators in the United States, Italy and Spain. The prospective study material was composed of cDNA or gDNA derived from T cells, B-cell-depleted T cells, or PBMCs. The dataset comprised deeply sampled blood TCRbeta repertoires from subjects exposed to, actively infected with, or recovered from COVID-19. A freely available public database, intended as a resource for researchers studying the immune response to SARS-CoV-2, is where the repertoires were released. The samples were drawn from two sources: the first 160 participants of the ongoing ImmuneRACE study, and 1,000 to 1,500 subjects contributed by 6 global collaborators. Sample metadata almost always included a de-identified subject ID, COVID-19 status, age in years and sex. Where HLA class I and class II types were available, the types were taken from metadata supplied by the sample provider, not from assay-based typing.

The paper's findings and limits, for the study overall: The amount of clinical and demographic metadata varied by source and participant and was provided uncurated.

The receptor chain draws on TRBV6-4 and TRBJ1-1; TRBD1 aligns with 7 central bases. Sequenced sample: peripheral blood. The sequence came from a human donor with acute or convalescent COVID-19. The donor label of this sample is uncertain. At the DNA level, the sequence is TGTGCCAGCAGTGACTCGAGCGGACAGGTGGGGACTGAAGCTTTCTTT. This is translated as CASSDSSGQVGTEAFF.